This is a list of T cell receptor beta chains from one sample in a study of blood T cell repertoires in COVID-19. Sequenced by immunoSEQ multiplex PCR; TCRdb stores in-frame clones only, minus some. The data show over 100,000 clones, approximately 90% seen once. Sequenced: peripheral blood. The receptor set was obtained from a man in his 60s with COVID-19, enrolled during active disease. The CDR3 runs from the conserved cysteine through the conserved F or W. The D gene is left open where the match is weak. Not all rows give a size; the values are once, few, many and, for expanded clones, a class.

abundance,j_gene,d_gene,v_gene,CDR3aa,CDR3nt
once,TRBJ1-1,TRBD1,TRBV5-1,CASSLPGQTNTEAFF,TGCGCCAGCAGCTTGCCGGGACAGACGAACACTGAAGCTTTCTTT
NA,TRBJ2-5,NA,TRBV19,CASSFRDWQETQYF,TGTGCCAGTAGTTTCCGGGACTGGCAAGAGACCCAGTACTTC
NA,TRBJ2-7,NA,TRBV2,CASSQTYEQYF,TGTGCCAGCAGTCAGACCTACGAGCAGTACTTC
NA,TRBJ1-1,NA,TRBV3-1/TRBV3-2,CASSRGGINTEAFF,TGTGCCAGCAGCCGCGGAGGGATCAACACTGAAGCTTTCTTT
NA,TRBJ1-3,NA,TRBV6-2/TRBV6-3,CASSYPTAPSGNTIYF,TGTGCCAGCAGTTACCCGACAGCTCCTTCTGGAAACACCATATATTTT
NA,TRBJ1-1,NA,TRBV2,CASRSDSQGNTEAFF,TGTGCCAGCAGATCGGACTCACAGGGAAACACTGAAGCTTTCTTT
NA,TRBJ2-3,TRBD2,TRBV27,CASSLWGGGSTDTQYF,TGTGCCAGCAGTTTATGGGGCGGGGGGAGCACAGATACGCAGTATTTT
NA,TRBJ2-3,TRBD2,TRBV11-2,CASSLDTSGAMLPDTQYF,TGTGCCAGCAGCTTAGATACTAGCGGTGCGATGCTCCCAGATACGCAGTATTTT
NA,TRBJ2-4,TRBD1,TRBV5-1,CASSYGGQGRAKNIQYF,TGCGCCAGCAGTTACGGAGGACAGGGTCGAGCCAAAAACATTCAGTACTTC
NA,TRBJ2-5,NA,TRBV15,CATSRGWFSGGTQQETQYF,TGTGCCACCAGCAGAGGTTGGTTCAGCGGCGGAACTCAGCAAGAGACCCAGTACTTC
NA,TRBJ2-7,TRBD1,TRBV11-3,CASSGPGTGVKNEQYF,TGTGCCAGCAGCGGACCCGGGACAGGGGTTAAGAACGAGCAGTACTTC
NA,TRBJ1-5,NA,TRBV4-3,CASSQDGVSSNQPQHF,TGCGCCAGCAGCCAAGATGGAGTTTCTAGCAATCAGCCCCAGCATTTT
NA,TRBJ2-5,NA,TRBV10-3,CATLRGETQYF,TGTGCCACCCTCAGGGGAGAGACCCAGTACTTC
NA,TRBJ1-3,NA,TRBV7-9,CASSFVSFAGPLSGNTIYF,TGTGCCAGCAGCTTTGTCAGTTTTGCGGGTCCCCTCTCTGGAAACACCATATATTTT
NA,TRBJ1-6,NA,TRBV5-1,CASSLATISGSPLHF,TGCGCCAGCAGCTTAGCCACTATCAGTGGTTCACCCCTCCACTTT
NA,TRBJ1-1,TRBD1,TRBV11-1,CASSRRQGARVTEAFF,TGTGCCAGCAGCCGCCGACAGGGGGCGCGGGTCACTGAAGCTTTCTTT
NA,TRBJ1-5,NA,TRBV28,CASSLQGNQPQHF,TGTGCCAGCAGTTTACAGGGAAATCAGCCCCAGCATTTT
NA,TRBJ2-2,TRBD2,TRBV18,CASPRTSGNTGELFF,TGTGCCAGCCCCAGGACTAGCGGGAACACCGGGGAGCTGTTTTTT
NA,TRBJ1-1,NA,TRBV29-1,CSVVGQFAEAFF,TGCAGCGTAGTCGGACAGTTCGCTGAAGCTTTCTTT
NA,TRBJ2-7,NA,TRBV6-2/TRBV6-3,CASSYAPRYEQYF,TGTGCCAGCAGTTACGCCCCTAGGTACGAGCAGTACTTC
NA,TRBJ2-1,NA,TRBV30,CAWSLGLGSDEQFF,TGTGCCTGGAGTCTAGGACTGGGAAGCGATGAGCAGTTCTTC
NA,TRBJ1-5,TRBD1,TRBV18,CASSYGRGRSNQPQHF,TGTGCCAGCTCATACGGCAGGGGGCGAAGCAATCAGCCCCAGCATTTT
NA,TRBJ1-1,TRBD1,TRBV7-2,CASSASGGASPEAFF,TGTGCCAGCAGCGCCTCAGGGGGCGCATCCCCTGAAGCTTTCTTT
NA,TRBJ1-2,NA,TRBV12-2,CASRQGEGYGYTF,TGTGCAAGTCGCCAAGGGGAGGGCTATGGCTACACCTTC
NA,TRBJ2-7,NA,TRBV12-3/TRBV12-4,CASSPGLLYEQYF,TGTGCCAGCAGCCCTGGACTACTCTACGAGCAGTACTTC
few,TRBJ1-4,NA,TRBV2,CASRTVNEKLFF,TGTGCCAGCAGGACAGTTAATGAAAAACTGTTTTTT
once,TRBJ1-3,TRBD1,TRBV11-3,CASSPDRGNTIYF,TGTGCCAGCAGCCCGGACAGGGGGAACACCATATATTTT
once,TRBJ1-2,TRBD1,TRBV30,CAWRGLDRDYGYTF,TGTGCCTGGAGGGGACTGGACAGGGACTATGGCTACACCTTC
NA,TRBJ1-5,TRBD1,TRBV30,CAWSDRGDQPQHF,TGTGCCTGGAGTGACAGGGGAGATCAGCCCCAGCATTTT
NA,TRBJ2-1,NA,TRBV6-2/TRBV6-3,CASSYGPVPVRDNEQFF,TGTGCCAGCAGTTACGGTCCAGTACCGGTTCGGGACAATGAGCAGTTCTTC
NA,TRBJ1-2,NA,TRBV2,CASIPSHGGYTF,TGTGCCAGCATCCCTAGTCACGGTGGCTACACCTTC
NA,TRBJ2-2,TRBD1,TRBV3-1/TRBV3-2,CASSQVVARGTGELFF,TGTGCCAGCAGCCAAGTCGTGGCCAGGGGGACCGGGGAGCTGTTTTTT
NA,TRBJ2-2,TRBD2,TRBV5-1,CASRSGGLTGELFF,TGCGCCAGCAGAAGCGGGGGCCTCACCGGGGAGCTGTTTTTT
NA,TRBJ1-2,NA,TRBV25-1,CASSGLPNGYTF,TGTGCCAGCAGTGGCTTACCTAATGGCTACACCTTC
NA,TRBJ1-4,TRBD1,TRBV24-1,CATSDRTGEEKLFF,TGTGCCACCAGTGATCGGACAGGGGAGGAAAAACTGTTTTTT
NA,TRBJ2-7,NA,TRBV5-1,CASRLDPAGLNYEQYF,TGCGCCAGCAGGTTGGATCCGGCAGGGCTAAACTACGAGCAGTACTTC
NA,TRBJ1-2,TRBD1,TRBV5-6,CASSLAGTGGYTF,TGTGCCAGCAGCTTGGCTGGGACAGGGGGCTACACCTTC
NA,TRBJ1-1,NA,TRBV10-2,CASSFQVLSEAFF,TGCGCCAGCAGTTTCCAGGTACTCTCTGAAGCTTTCTTT
NA,TRBJ2-5,TRBD2,TRBV3-1/TRBV3-2,CASSQYPLAGRQETQYF,TGTGCCAGCAGCCAATACCCACTAGCGGGGAGACAAGAGACCCAGTACTTC
NA,TRBJ1-4,NA,TRBV3-1/TRBV3-2,CASSQEGLQGTGEKLFF,TGTGCCAGCAGCCAAGAGGGGCTTCAGGGAACGGGTGAAAAACTGTTTTTT